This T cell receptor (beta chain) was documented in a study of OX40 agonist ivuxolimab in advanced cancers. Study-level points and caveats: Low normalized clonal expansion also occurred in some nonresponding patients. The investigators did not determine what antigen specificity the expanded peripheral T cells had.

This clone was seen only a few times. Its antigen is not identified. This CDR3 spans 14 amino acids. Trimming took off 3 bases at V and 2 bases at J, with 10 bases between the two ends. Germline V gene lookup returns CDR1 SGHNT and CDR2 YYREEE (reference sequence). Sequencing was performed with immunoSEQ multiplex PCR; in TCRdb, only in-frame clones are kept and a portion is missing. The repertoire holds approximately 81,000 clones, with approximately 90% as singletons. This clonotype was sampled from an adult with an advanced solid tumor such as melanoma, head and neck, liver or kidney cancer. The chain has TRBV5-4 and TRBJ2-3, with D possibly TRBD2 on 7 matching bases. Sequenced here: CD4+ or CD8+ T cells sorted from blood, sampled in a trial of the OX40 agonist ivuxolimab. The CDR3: CASSWGGATDTQYF. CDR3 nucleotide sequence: TGTGCCAGCAGCTGGGGGGGGGCCACAGATACGCAGTATTTT.